What follows are 5 T cell receptor beta chains derived from one specimen sequenced in a study of vaccination and CD4 T cells after COVID-19. Sequenced with the Oncomine TCR Beta short-read assay was DNA taken from cultured CD4+ T cells. MiXCR, applied by TCRdb to the PCR reads, yields one record per CDR3 protein. The table lists tens of thousands of distinct CDR3 sequences, approximately 32% of them singletons. Time point noted: late sampling 161 to 241 days after vaccination in a few convalescent patients. This sample's treatment: approximately 10-day PBMC culture with coronavirus spike peptide pools or control peptides (ViraFEST assay). The antigens these receptors bind are not known. The material sequenced was CD4+ T cells from blood, cultured in vitro, taken about 7 months after SARS-CoV-2 vaccination. The source of these receptors is a human donor who had recovered from COVID-19.

The genes are TRBV12-3 or TRBV12-4 and TRBJ2-7; 13 nucleotides match TRBD2. This CDR3 has 16 residues. Trimming removed 5 bases from V and 4 bases from J; junction bases left unmatched: 8. CDR3 sequence (DNA): TGTGCCAGCAGTCGCGCCAGGACTAGCGGGAGATACGAGCAGTACTTC. This codes for CASSRARTSGRYEQYF.

This chain links TRBV2 with TRBJ1-5; no clear D. In germline, CDR1 is SNHLY, CDR2 FYNNEI. The CDR3 extends over 15 amino acids. The V gene lost 1 base and the J gene lost 0 bases, with 7 bases spanning the gap. CDR3 nucleotides: TGTGCCAGCAGTGAAGAGGCAGCTAGCAATCAGCCCCAGCATTTT. Translated: CASSEEAASNQPQHF.

The chain recombines TRBV4-3 with TRBJ2-1, with D tentatively TRBD2 (5 bases). V was clipped by 0 bases and J by 3 bases, with 9 bases between them. There are 15 residues in the CDR3. Looked up from germline, CDR1 is LGHNA and CDR2 is YSLEER. CDR3 region: CASSQDGGGYNEQFF. The CDR3 region has the DNA TGCGCCAGCAGCCAAGATGGCGGAGGCTACAATGAGCAGTTCTTC.

Concerning this clonotype: A read error is likely, as this CDR3 ends without the conserved phenylalanine or tryptophan. The chain joins TRBV7-6 to TRBJ1-1; D perhaps matches TRBD1 (5 bases). This CDR3 contains 13 residues. CDR1 and CDR2 from the germline V gene are SGHVS and FNYEAQ. Trimming removed 5 bases at V and 4 bases at J, with 11 bases between. CDR3 nucleotides: TGTGCCAGCAGCCCCTATAGGGGCACTGAAGCTTTCCTT. Its translation is CASSPYRGTEAFL.

The table lists this clonotype with many counts. The chain is built from TRBV20-1 and TRBJ1-5; D gene uncertain. Trimming removed 1 base at V and 0 bases at J, with 13 bases between. This CDR3 spans 16 amino acids. CDR1 and CDR2 (germline): DFQATT, SNEGSKA (reference sequence). The DNA of the CDR3 is TGCAGTGCTAGAGTACCGACCGACTATAGCAATCAGCCCCAGCATTTT. This codes for CSARVPTDYSNQPQHF.